Each of the 15 T cell receptor beta chains below was sequenced from the same sample in a study of T cell changes during pregnancy in multiple sclerosis. Using immunoSEQ multiplex PCR, the repertoire was profiled, and TCRdb retains in-frame clones only, with some absent. The data show 30,000 to 35,000 clones, with approximately 90% seen just once and roughly 3.5% held by the top ten. The specimen comprised CD8+ T cells from peripheral blood mononuclear cells, sampled in the third trimester of pregnancy. The receptor set was obtained from a female donor with multiple sclerosis, enrolled in a pregnancy study.

This chain connects TRBV6-1 to TRBJ1-1; D is uncertain. CDR1 is MNHNS and CDR2 is SASEGT in the germline V gene. This CDR3 has 14 residues. The V and J ends lost 3 bases and 4 bases respectively, with 12 bases between them. The CDR3 here is CASSDGPAGTEAFF. CDR3 nucleotide sequence: TGTGCCAGCAGTGATGGGCCGGCGGGCACTGAAGCTTTCTTT.

The genes are TRBV7-9 and TRBJ1-4; 8 positions match TRBD1. V was pared by 2 bases and J by 4 bases, with 3 bases of the junction left unmatched. Germline CDR1 is SEHNR and CDR2 is FQNEAQ (reference sequence). This CDR3 has 15 amino acids. The CDR3: CASSLTGGYNEKLFF. The CDR3, as DNA: TGTGCCAGCAGCTTAACAGGGGGGTATAATGAAAAACTGTTTTTT.

The rearrangement joins TRBV19 to TRBJ1-2, with D possibly being TRBD1 (5 bases). This CDR3 is 13 amino acids long. Deletions cut 11 bases from V and 4 bases from J, with 17 bases between. The germline V gene encodes CDR1 LNHDA and CDR2 SQIVND (reference sequence). The CDR3 region has the DNA TGTGCCTCCTTGGGGCTAGGATCCTATGGCTACACCTTC. This translates into CASLGLGSYGYTF.

This clone appeared once. V is TRBV6-1 and J is TRBJ1-1; TRBD1 is a possible D gene (6 bases). The ends were cut back, 7 bases at V and 3 bases at J, with 12 bases in the middle. Germline V lookup: CDR1 MNHNS, CDR2 SASEGT. The CDR3 covers 13 residues. Here the CDR3 reads CASNAGDYTEAFF. The CDR3 DNA follows: TGTGCCAGCAATGCAGGGGATTACACTGAAGCTTTCTTT.

The chain employs TRBV27 and TRBJ1-2; 8 bases map to TRBD1. Germline CDR1 and CDR2: MNHEY and SMNVEV (reference sequence). CDR3 size: 16 residues. J gave up 6 bases and V 2 bases, and 11 bases lay outside the gene matches. This CDR3 is CASSLTVTRGRHGYTF. The DNA of the CDR3 is TGTGCCAGCAGTTTAACGGTGACCAGGGGGCGGCATGGCTACACCTTC.

This rearrangement joins TRBV7-9 to TRBJ1-3; 9 positions match TRBD1. J gave up 0 bases and V 2 bases, and 5 bases lay outside the gene matches. The CDR3 length is 17 residues. CDR1 and CDR2 from the germline V gene are SEHNR and FQNEAQ (reference sequence). CDR3 sequence reads: CASSLPGQGPSGNTIYF. CDR3 DNA sequence: TGTGCCAGCAGCTTACCGGGACAGGGACCCTCTGGAAACACCATATATTTT.

This clone was seen once. The chain employs TRBV19 and TRBJ2-5, with 8 bases matching TRBD2. The CDR3 covers 16 residues. V trimming: 1 base; J trimming: 5 bases; junction bases outside the gene matches: 9. Germline CDR1 and CDR2: LNHDA and SQIVND (reference sequence). CDR3 amino acids: CASSIGPSGGVETQYF. As DNA, the CDR3 is TGTGCCAGTAGTATAGGTCCCAGCGGGGGCGTGGAGACCCAGTACTTC.

The chain employs TRBV7-9 and TRBJ1-1; D ambiguous. In germline, CDR1 is SEHNR, CDR2 FQNEAQ (reference sequence). The CDR3 sequence is 12 residues long. The V end was cut by 11 bases, the J end by 4 bases, with 14 bases between. The CDR3 DNA sequence: TGTGCCTCCACGACTGGAGTCACTGAAGCTTTCTTT. It specifies CASTTGVTEAFF.

The CDR3 DNA is TGTGCCAGCAGCCATGGTGGCAGGGGACAGCCCCAGCATTTT. It is translated as CASSHGGRGQPQHF. The chain couples TRBV27 to TRBJ1-5; possible D gene TRBD1, 6 bases. With 6 bases removed from V and 7 bases from J, the gap between germline ends came to 16 bases. The CDR3 is 14 amino acids. Germline V gene data show CDR1 as MNHEY and CDR2 as SMNVEV (reference sequence).

This rearrangement joins TRBV14 to TRBJ1-1, with D possibly TRBD1 on 6 matching bases. The CDR3 has 12 amino acids. V lost 6 bases and J lost 5, with 10 bases in between. CDR1 is SGHDN, CDR2 FVKESK, per germline. The CDR3 loop is CASRGHETEAFF. In DNA form, the CDR3 reads TGTGCCAGCAGGGGACACGAGACTGAAGCTTTCTTT.

This clone occurred once. The chain has TRBV19 and TRBJ2-1; D is unclear. The V gene lost 3 bases and the J gene lost 4 bases, with 7 bases spanning the gap. The CDR3 consists of 13 residues. The germline V gene encodes CDR1 LNHDA and CDR2 SQIVND (reference sequence). The CDR3 DNA sequence: TGTGCCAGTAGTATTGCCCAGTACAATGAGCAGTTCTTC. Encoded protein: CASSIAQYNEQFF.

V and J are TRBV7-3 and TRBJ1-1; 9 positions match TRBD1. Trimming took 5 bases from V and 4 from J; bases not matched to a gene: 8. CDR1 is SGHTA, CDR2 FQGTGA, per germline. The CDR3 spans 15 residues. CDR3 in amino acids: CASSMGQGMSTEAFF. The CDR3 DNA sequence: TGTGCCAGCAGCATGGGACAGGGTATGTCCACTGAAGCTTTCTTT.

The chain couples TRBV6-5 to TRBJ1-1; 9 nucleotides agree with TRBD1. CDR1 and CDR2 (germline): MNHEY, SVGAGI. This CDR3 spans 13 amino acids. Trimming took 7 bases from V and 4 from J; bases not matched to a gene: 4. The CDR3 coding sequence is TGTGCCAGCACTACAGGGGGCGGCACTGAAGCTTTCTTT. This sequence encodes CASTTGGGTEAFF.

The rearrangement joins TRBV4-3 to TRBJ1-1; TRBD1 matches at 9 bases. The V gene's germline CDR1 is LGHNA and CDR2 YSLEER. The CDR3 loop spans 15 amino acids. The ends lost 4 bases at V and 3 bases at J; junction bases unmatched: 6. Written as DNA, the CDR3 is TGCGCCAGCAGCCTTTTACAGGGGGCGGACACTGAAGCTTTCTTT. Protein product: CASSLLQGADTEAFF.

The chain combines TRBV12-5 with TRBJ2-1; 11 nucleotides agree with TRBD2. Trimming cost V 8 bases and J 4 bases; bases outside gene matches: 4. This CDR3 has 14 amino acids. In germline, CDR1 is LGHNT, CDR2 FRNRAP. As DNA, the CDR3 is TGTGCTAGTCTTAGCGGGGGGGCATACAATGAGCAGTTCTTC. Translating it yields CASLSGGAYNEQFF.